This T cell receptor (beta chain) was recovered during a study of T cell repertoires in cytomegalovirus infection. Study as a whole: Carrying CMV and the relevant HLA type showed in public TCR beta signatures.

Concerning this clonotype itself: Its antigen is still unknown.

This CDR3 has 14 residues. V lost 4 bases to trimming and J lost 8 bases, with 17 bases between them. Germline CDR1 reads SGHRS; CDR2 reads YFSETQ. One entry per CDR3 protein results from TCRdb running MiXCR on the reads. The repertoire holds around 290,000 distinct CDR3 sequences, with about 25% as singletons. Study-level points and caveats: HLA-C-restricted CMV clonotypes gave the most frequent clonotype in two of eight donors. Individuals carrying CMV plus the relevant HLA were identified by cumulative frequency of public TCR beta families.

The material sequenced was PBMCs. This clonotype was sampled from a human donor in good health (CMV status not recorded). Some clones in this sample may be carry-over from other donors' samples. The chain carries TRBV5-1 and TRBJ2-3; D is tentatively TRBD1 or TRBD2 (5 bases each). For the CDR3, the DNA is TGCGCCAGCAGCACGGGACCGGTCACGGGTACGCAGTATTTT. It is translated as CASSTGPVTGTQYF.